The subject of this entry is one T cell receptor beta chain. The antigen is unknown. Time point described: pre-sensitization, week 0. The treatment was: therapeutic diphenylcyclopropenone sensitization with weekly scalp DPC. Prior to application of each patch test, blood was drawn. The CDR3 consists of 13 residues. V lost 3 bases, J lost 4 bases, and 9 bases lay in between. Germline assignment: CDR1 KGHSH and CDR2 LQKENI. TCRdb called the RACE reads again in MiXCR, with one record for every CDR3 protein. The table shows roughly 80,000 distinct CDR3 sequences, with 13% to 15% occurring only once. The record originates from a study of human T cells and chemical hapten exposure. Study in general: On roughly 2 cm by roughly 2 cm of upper inner arm skin, sensitization was performed with 2% DPC. Findings and limits, study-wide: Versus controls, expanded TCRs had significantly more large CDR3 similarity clusters.

The chain joins TRBV18 to TRBJ1-2; D remains ambiguous. This receptor was identified in a woman in her 50s with alopecia areata. Some clones in this sample may be carry-over from other donors' samples. Sequenced material: whole blood, taken in connection with sensitization to the hapten diphenylcyclopropenone (DPC). The CDR3 loop reads CASSPTTSYGYTF. The CDR3 region has the DNA TGTGCCAGCTCACCGACCACCAGCTATGGCTACACCTTC.